Listed below are T cell receptor beta chains from one sample, sequenced in a study of blood T cell repertoires in COVID-19. Clones were read by immunoSEQ multiplex PCR, and TCRdb kept only the in-frame ones, dropping some. The data hold 150,000 to 180,000 clones, with 91% observed a single time. The sample consisted of peripheral blood. The receptors here all came from a man in his forties or fifties with acute or convalescent COVID-19. Each CDR3 is given without its conserved first and last residue. A D gene is named only where the DNA matches it firmly.

>TRBD1|TRBV24-1|TRBJ1-2
ATSDSTGQGYGYT
>-|TRBV6-1|TRBJ1-1
ASSERRVNTEAF
>-|TRBV2|TRBJ1-5
ASSVGFSNQPQH
>-|TRBV28|TRBJ1-2
ASGGLYGYT
>TRBD1|TRBV2|TRBJ2-2
ASNLQGGNTGELF
>TRBD1|TRBV5-6|TRBJ2-2
ASSGIQGLLTGELF
>TRBD1|TRBV18|TRBJ2-5
ASSDGTEETQY
>-|TRBV4-2|TRBJ2-2
ASSQDTTLNTGELF
>-|TRBV5-1|TRBJ1-1
ASLRDSNTEAF
>TRBD2|TRBV11-2|TRBJ2-2
ASRRLGREIGELF
>TRBD2|TRBV5-8|TRBJ2-1
ASSLFVSAGAGNEQF
>TRBD2|TRBV11-2|TRBJ2-5
ASSLRLAAQETQY
>TRBD1|TRBV6-2/TRBV6-3|TRBJ1-2
ASSTQGASYGYT
>TRBD1|TRBV5-1|TRBJ2-1
ASSLGQGYNEQF
>-|TRBV7-6|TRBJ2-3
ASSFGLALSDTQY
>TRBD1|TRBV19|TRBJ1-6
ASSTGAGGKSPLH
>TRBD1|TRBV5-6|TRBJ2-5
ASSLGTGGEETQY
>-|TRBV28|TRBJ1-5
ASSLRGVALYSNQPQH
>-|TRBV4-2|TRBJ2-2
ASSQATTNTGELF
>-|TRBV19|TRBJ1-6
ASSMTGINSPLH
>-|TRBV27|TRBJ2-6
ASSQVSGANVLT
>TRBD2|TRBV10-3|TRBJ2-1
AISESGTSRYSGNEQF
>TRBD1|TRBV11-2|TRBJ1-1
ASSLTGTITEAF
>TRBD2|TRBV7-9|TRBJ2-5
ASSLGAGGVQETQY
>TRBD2|TRBV28|TRBJ2-5
ASARGGSETQY
>-|TRBV30|TRBJ2-5
AWSVLQPGWQETQY
>TRBD1|TRBV25-1|TRBJ1-2
ASSESGDRDYGYT
>-|TRBV11-2|TRBJ2-7
ASSLDRGSVD
>TRBD2|TRBV2|TRBJ2-3
ASSGRWGGGSSTDTQY
>TRBD1|TRBV6-5|TRBJ2-7
ASSYATGEAGEQY
>-|TRBV7-9|TRBJ2-7
ASSASFYRDDEQY